These 7 T cell receptor beta chains share one sample of origin, sequenced in a study of control samples from healthy donors and cancer patients. Here immunoSEQ multiplex PCR was the method, and the copy in TCRdb shows in-frame clones only, minus some. The sample has roughly 120,000 clones; 85% to 90% are singletons. Sequenced material: blood. These receptors were taken from a man in his thirties or forties in good health.

The CDR3 nucleotides read TGCGCCAGCAGCCAAGAATCGTCAGGATTCTACGAGCAGTACTTC. Its translation: CASSQESSGFYEQYF. This chain uses TRBV4-1 with TRBJ2-7; D call uncertain. Germline V gene lookup returns CDR1 MGHRA and CDR2 YSYEKL. Trimming removed 0 bases at V and 3 bases at J, with 12 bases between. The CDR3 is 15 amino acids.

This chain links TRBV28 with TRBJ1-2; no reliable D call. The V gene lost 8 bases and the J gene lost 8 bases, with 18 bases spanning the gap. The CDR3 contains 13 residues. Germline V lookup: CDR1 MDHEN, CDR2 SYDVKM. In DNA, the CDR3 is TGTGCCAGCGCCGGGAACAGCCTTTTAGGCTACACCTTC. As protein: CASAGNSLLGYTF.

The chain uses TRBV11-3 and TRBJ2-1; a possible D gene is TRBD2 (6 bases). Germline CDR1 SGHNT, CDR2 YENEEA. V lost 1 base and J 10 bases, leaving 11 bases between the germline ends. The CDR3 runs to 13 residues. The CDR3 loop is CASSLVGGDEQFF. The CDR3 bases are TGTGCCAGCAGCTTAGTGGGCGGGGACGAGCAGTTCTTC.

This chain joins TRBV5-8 and TRBJ1-5; 8 positions agree with TRBD1. V shed 2 bases and J 1 base; nucleotides not matched to a gene: 11. Germline CDR1 reads SGHTS; CDR2 reads YDEGEE. The CDR3 contains 18 residues. CDR3 amino acids: CASSLGTGGRRSNQPQHF. CDR3 nucleotide sequence: TGTGCCAGCAGCTTAGGGACAGGTGGGAGAAGGAGCAATCAGCCCCAGCATTTT.

This chain uses TRBV5-1 with TRBJ1-1; 8 nucleotides line up with TRBD1. J gave up 1 base and V 0 bases, and 2 bases lay outside the gene matches. Germline values: CDR1 SGHRS, CDR2 YFSETQ. This CDR3 contains 15 residues. The DNA for the CDR3 is TGCGCCAGCAGCTTGGGTCAGGGGGCGAACACTGAAGCTTTCTTT. It is translated as CASSLGQGANTEAFF.

The chain combines TRBV6-4 with TRBJ2-3, with D maybe TRBD1 (5 bases). CDR1 and CDR2 from the germline V gene are MRHNA and SNTAGT. This CDR3 region has 13 residues. V was shortened by 2 bases and J by 4 bases, with 7 bases between the two germline ends. CDR3 residues: CASSDGASDTQYF. In DNA form, the CDR3 reads TGTGCCAGCAGTGACGGGGCCTCAGATACGCAGTATTTT.

The chain combines TRBV20-1 with TRBJ2-1; D possibly matches TRBD1 or TRBD2 (5 bases each). CDR1 is DFQATT, CDR2 SNEGSKA, per germline (reference sequence). The CDR3 is 10 residues long. V was cut by 4 bases and J by 10 bases, with 8 bases left in between. CDR3 region: CSAMGREQFF. Written as DNA, the CDR3 is TGCAGTGCTATGGGACGGGAGCAGTTCTTC.